These T cell receptor beta chains were read from a single sample in a study of T-cell memory formation after mild COVID-19. One entry per CDR3 protein, called by TCRdb with MiXCR from the 5' RACE reads. This table has over 400,000 distinct CDR3 sequences, more than 20% appearing once. Sequenced sample: PBMCs or a T cell subset sorted from them (not recorded which). The receptors were gathered from an adult woman who had mild COVID-19 (a few samples of this study predate the infection). Cell type and time point are not known. CDR3s include the opening cysteine and the closing phenylalanine or tryptophan. The D gene is left open where the match is weak. Clone size is shown for a subset of rows, as once, few, many or a class of expanded clone.

>TRBV5-1|TRBJ1-1|.|.
CANQLDTGSPEAFF
TGCGCCAACCAACTCGATACAGGGTCCCCTGAAGCTTTCTTT
>TRBV4-1|TRBJ1-1|.|.
CASSGVGRGTEAFF
TGCGCCAGCAGCGGAGTCGGCAGGGGTACTGAAGCTTTCTTT
>TRBV7-9|TRBJ1-3|TRBD1|few
CASSLSRQGGDTIYF
TGTGCCAGCAGCTTATCTCGACAGGGAGGGGACACCATATATTTT
>TRBV18|TRBJ2-3|.|many
CASSTEGTSDTQYF
TGTGCCAGCTCTACGGAGGGGACTTCGGATACGCAGTATTTT
>TRBV7-2|TRBJ1-5|.|.
CASSLEGGAYQPQHF
TGTGCCAGCAGCCTGGAAGGCGGGGCCTATCAGCCCCAGCATTTT
>TRBV3-1|TRBJ2-7|TRBD1|few
CASSPGTGFFSEQYF
TGTGCCAGCAGCCCGGGGACAGGATTTTTCTCCGAGCAGTACTTC
>TRBV9|TRBJ1-1|.|.
CASSPGSRGTEAFF
TGTGCCAGCAGCCCAGGCTCCCGGGGCACTGAAGCTTTCTTT
>TRBV5-1|TRBJ2-3|TRBD1|.
CASSGTDSDRVGDTQYF
TGCGCCAGCAGCGGGACCGACTCGGACAGGGTAGGCGATACGCAGTATTTT
>TRBV2|TRBJ2-2|TRBD2|few
CASRSLAGFTGELFF
TGTGCCAGCAGAAGTCTAGCGGGGTTCACCGGGGAGCTGTTTTTT
>TRBV12-5|TRBJ1-2|TRBD1|.
CASGPDRGISGYTF
TGTGCTAGTGGTCCCGACAGGGGAATTTCTGGCTACACCTTC
>TRBV20-1|TRBJ2-1|.|.
CSATPSAGIAYNEQFF
TGCAGTGCTACACCATCCGCGGGTATAGCCTACAATGAGCAGTTCTTC
>TRBV14|TRBJ2-3|.|.
CASSRGLGRLAGDTQYF
TGTGCCAGCAGCCGCGGGTTGGGGAGGCTAGCCGGAGATACGCAGTATTTT
>TRBV11-3|TRBJ2-1|.|.
CASSLVTGVASFF
TGTGCCAGCAGCTTAGTGACGGGAGTAGCGTCGTTCTTC
>TRBV7-3|TRBJ2-6|.|.
CASSLNPRTSGANVLTF
TGTGCCAGCAGCTTAAACCCCAGGACTTCTGGGGCCAACGTCCTGACTTTC
>TRBV20-1|TRBJ2-5|.|.
CSAKGRPAGETQYF
TGCAGTGCTAAGGGACGGCCAGCAGGAGAGACCCAGTACTTC
>TRBV20-1|TRBJ2-1|.|.
CSALKPGSEQFF
TGCAGTGCTCTCAAACCGGGGAGTGAGCAGTTCTTC
>TRBV19|TRBJ2-7|TRBD1|few
CATKGQGHREQYF
TGTGCCACCAAGGGACAGGGTCATCGGGAGCAGTACTTC
>TRBV6-5|TRBJ2-3|.|.
CASSTGGGLPTDTQYF
TGTGCCAGCAGTACAGGCGGGGGCCTCCCCACAGATACGCAGTATTTT
>TRBV20-1|TRBJ2-2|.|.
CSAREGTSNTGELFF
TGCAGTGCTAGAGAGGGGACATCGAACACCGGGGAGCTGTTTTTT
>TRBV4-1|TRBJ1-6|.|.
CASSQESGEGEGLHF
TGCGCCAGCAGCCAAGAGAGTGGGGAGGGTGAAGGCCTCCACTTT
>TRBV2|TRBJ1-5|.|once
CASSPGVYNQPQHF
TGTGCCAGCAGCCCAGGGGTATACAATCAGCCCCAGCATTTT
>TRBV11-1|TRBJ2-2|TRBD2|once
CASSSTGTRWSGELFF
TGTGCCAGCAGCTCGACCGGGACTAGGTGGTCCGGGGAGCTGTTTTTT
>TRBV24-1|TRBJ2-3|TRBD1|.
CATSALDRGTQYF
TGTGCCACCAGTGCCCTGGACAGGGGAACGCAGTATTTT
>TRBV27|TRBJ2-7|.|few
CASSLSSRYPEYF
TGTGCCAGCAGTTTATCAAGTCGGTACCCTGAGTACTTC
>TRBV27|TRBJ2-1|TRBD2|.
CASSLSVGRGGSYNEQFF
TGTGCCAGCAGTTTATCGGTCGGGCGGGGGGGCTCCTACAATGAGCAGTTCTTC
>TRBV7-9|TRBJ1-5|.|many
CASSLAVNQPQHF
TGTGCCAGCAGCTTAGCGGTCAATCAGCCCCAGCATTTT
>TRBV12-3/TRBV12-4|TRBJ2-7|TRBD1|.
CASRPGQGENEQYF
TGTGCCAGCAGACCCGGACAGGGCGAAAACGAGCAGTACTTC
>TRBV2|TRBJ2-5|.|.
CASSVSWGAGETQYF
TGTGCCAGCTCCGTTTCTTGGGGGGCCGGAGAGACCCAGTACTTC
>TRBV20-1|TRBJ2-5|TRBD2|few
CSARGFGLAGVETQYF
TGCAGTGCTAGAGGTTTCGGACTAGCGGGAGTGGAGACCCAGTACTTC
>TRBV27|TRBJ1-1|.|.
CASGPGGGSGFF
TGTGCCAGCGGCCCCGGCGGAGGGTCGGGTTTCTTT
>TRBV6-1|TRBJ2-5|.|.
CASSEPGLPETQYF
TGTGCCAGCAGTGAACCGGGACTTCCGGAGACCCAGTACTTC
>TRBV7-9|TRBJ2-1|TRBD1|.
CASSLTTGGHEQFF
TGTGCCAGCAGCCTGACGACAGGGGGCCATGAGCAGTTCTTC
>TRBV4-1|TRBJ2-5|TRBD1|.
CASSHAQGASGETQYF
TGCGCCAGCAGCCACGCACAGGGGGCTTCTGGAGAGACCCAGTACTTC
>TRBV12-3/TRBV12-4|TRBJ1-3|.|few
CAATWGDGNTIYF
TGTGCCGCTACTTGGGGGGATGGAAACACCATATATTTT
>TRBV7-2|TRBJ2-4|.|few
CASSFPGTAKNIQYF
TGTGCCAGCAGCTTTCCCGGGACCGCCAAAAACATTCAGTACTTC
>TRBV4-3|TRBJ2-1|.|few
CASSQGTSRRYNEQFF
TGCGCCAGCAGCCAAGGTACTAGCAGACGTTACAATGAGCAGTTCTTC
>TRBV11-2|TRBJ2-3|TRBD2|few
CASSFGRTSGRTDTQYF
TGTGCCAGCAGCTTCGGGAGGACTAGCGGTAGAACAGATACGCAGTATTTT
>TRBV5-1|TRBJ2-1|TRBD2|.
CASSGGDAYNEQFF
TGCGCCAGCAGTGGGGGGGACGCCTACAATGAGCAGTTCTTC
>TRBV7-3|TRBJ2-2|TRBD2|few
CASSLEGLANTGELFF
TGTGCCAGCAGCTTAGAGGGACTAGCGAACACCGGGGAGCTGTTTTTT
>TRBV2|TRBJ2-2|.|few
CASSPRGGATGELFF
TGTGCCAGCAGTCCAAGGGGGGGCGCCACCGGGGAGCTGTTTTTT
>TRBV9|TRBJ2-3|.|few
CASSAPFIDTQYF
TGTGCCAGCAGCGCCCCGTTCATAGATACGCAGTATTTT
>TRBV4-3|TRBJ2-1|.|few
CASSQDQNRDNEQFF
TGCGCCAGCAGCCAAGATCAGAACAGGGATAATGAGCAGTTCTTC
>TRBV7-6|TRBJ2-2|.|.
CASSPLKGSNTGELFF
TGTGCCAGCAGCCCCCTGAAGGGATCGAACACCGGGGAGCTGTTTTTT
>TRBV20-1|TRBJ2-7|TRBD1|.
CSATTGAPYEQYF
TGCAGTGCTACGACAGGGGCTCCCTACGAGCAGTACTTC
>TRBV6-2/TRBV6-3|TRBJ2-7|TRBD2|.
CASTPLGGGYEQYF
TGTGCCAGCACCCCCCTTGGCGGGGGCTACGAGCAGTACTTC
>TRBV7-9|TRBJ2-6|.|.
CASSLVTGTGANVLTF
TGTGCCAGCAGCTTAGTCACAGGGACGGGGGCCAACGTCCTGACTTTC
>TRBV7-8|TRBJ1-1|.|.
CASSPRTAWENTEAFF
TGTGCCAGCAGCCCCAGGACAGCCTGGGAGAACACTGAAGCTTTCTTT
>TRBV7-2|TRBJ1-1|TRBD1|.
CASSPSAGGLSEAFF
TGTGCCAGCAGTCCCAGTGCAGGGGGGTTATCTGAAGCTTTCTTT
>TRBV7-9|TRBJ1-1|TRBD1|few
CASTQGAGAENTEAFF
TGTGCCAGCACCCAGGGGGCAGGGGCCGAGAACACTGAAGCTTTCTTT
>TRBV18|TRBJ1-1|.|few
CASIPGANTEAFF
TGTGCCAGCATTCCAGGGGCGAACACTGAAGCTTTCTTT
>TRBV7-2|TRBJ2-1|TRBD1|few
CASSSRTGRNNEQFF
TGTGCCAGCAGCTCCAGGACAGGGAGGAACAATGAGCAGTTCTTC
>TRBV12-3/TRBV12-4|TRBJ1-1|.|many
CASSLMNTEAFF
TGTGCCAGCAGCTTAATGAACACTGAAGCTTTCTTT
>TRBV30|TRBJ2-7|TRBD1|many
CACKVLDRFGDEQYF
TGTGCCTGCAAAGTTTTGGACAGGTTTGGCGACGAGCAGTACTTC